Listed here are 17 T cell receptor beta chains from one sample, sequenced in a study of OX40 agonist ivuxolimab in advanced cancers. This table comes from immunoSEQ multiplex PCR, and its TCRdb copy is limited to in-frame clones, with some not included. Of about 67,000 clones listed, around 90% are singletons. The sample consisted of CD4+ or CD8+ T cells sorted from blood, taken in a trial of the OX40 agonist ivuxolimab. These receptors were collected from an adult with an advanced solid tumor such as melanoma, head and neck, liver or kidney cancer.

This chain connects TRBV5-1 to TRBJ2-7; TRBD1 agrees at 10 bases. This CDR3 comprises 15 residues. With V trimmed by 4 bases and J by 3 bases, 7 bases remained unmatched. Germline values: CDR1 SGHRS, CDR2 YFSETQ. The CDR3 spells CASSDQGQGFYEQYF. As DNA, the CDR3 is TGCGCCAGCAGCGACCAGGGACAGGGGTTCTACGAGCAGTACTTC.

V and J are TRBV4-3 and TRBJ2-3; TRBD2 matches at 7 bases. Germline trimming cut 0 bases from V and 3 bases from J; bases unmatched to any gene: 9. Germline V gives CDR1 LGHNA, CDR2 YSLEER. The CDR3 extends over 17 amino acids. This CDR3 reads CASSQDWAGVRTDTQYF. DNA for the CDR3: TGCGCCAGCAGCCAAGATTGGGCGGGAGTTCGGACAGATACGCAGTATTTT.

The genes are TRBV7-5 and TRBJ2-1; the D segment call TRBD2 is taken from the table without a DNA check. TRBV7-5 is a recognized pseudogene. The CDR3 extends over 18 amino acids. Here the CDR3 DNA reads TGTGTCAGAAGCTTAAAGGGACTAGCGGGAGCTGGGAGCAATGAGCAGTTCTTC. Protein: CVRSLKGLAGAGSNEQFF.

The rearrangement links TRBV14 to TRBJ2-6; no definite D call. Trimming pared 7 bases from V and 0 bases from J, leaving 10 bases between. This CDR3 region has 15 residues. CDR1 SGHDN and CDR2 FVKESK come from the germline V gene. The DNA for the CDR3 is TGTGCCAGCAATGACCCACGCTCTGGGGCCAACGTCCTGACTTTC. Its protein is CASNDPRSGANVLTF.

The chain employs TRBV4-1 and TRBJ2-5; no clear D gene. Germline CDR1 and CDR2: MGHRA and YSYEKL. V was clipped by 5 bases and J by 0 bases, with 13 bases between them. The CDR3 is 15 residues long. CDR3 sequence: CASSTTLTYQETQYF. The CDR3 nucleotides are TGCGCCAGCAGCACTACACTCACGTACCAAGAGACCCAGTACTTC.

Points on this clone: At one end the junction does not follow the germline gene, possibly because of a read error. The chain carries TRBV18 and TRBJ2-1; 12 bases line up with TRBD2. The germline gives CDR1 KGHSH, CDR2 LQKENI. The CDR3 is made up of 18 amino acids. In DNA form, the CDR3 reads TGTGCCAGCTCCCCACTAGCGGGAGGACCGACTCCTTACAATGAGCAGTTCTTC. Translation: CASSPLAGGPTPYNEQFF.

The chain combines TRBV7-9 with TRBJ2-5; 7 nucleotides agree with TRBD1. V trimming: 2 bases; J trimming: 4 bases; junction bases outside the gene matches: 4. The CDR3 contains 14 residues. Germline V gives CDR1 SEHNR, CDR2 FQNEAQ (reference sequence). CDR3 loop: CASSLQGDLETQYF. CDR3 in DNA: TGTGCCAGCAGCTTACAGGGGGATCTAGAGACCCAGTACTTC.

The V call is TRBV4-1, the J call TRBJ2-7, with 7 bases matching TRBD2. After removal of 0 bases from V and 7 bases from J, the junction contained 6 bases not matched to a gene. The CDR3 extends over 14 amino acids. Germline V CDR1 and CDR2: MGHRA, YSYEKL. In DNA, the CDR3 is TGCGCCAGCAGCCAAGAGCAGGGCGGGAGTGAGCAGTACTTC. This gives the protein CASSQEQGGSEQYF.

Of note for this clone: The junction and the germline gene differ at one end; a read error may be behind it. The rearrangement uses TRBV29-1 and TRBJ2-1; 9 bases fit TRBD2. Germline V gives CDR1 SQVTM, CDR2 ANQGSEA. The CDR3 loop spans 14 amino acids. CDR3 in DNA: TGCAGCGTCGAAGGGGGACTAGCTAGTTATGAGCAGTTCTTC. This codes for CSVEGGLASYEQFF.

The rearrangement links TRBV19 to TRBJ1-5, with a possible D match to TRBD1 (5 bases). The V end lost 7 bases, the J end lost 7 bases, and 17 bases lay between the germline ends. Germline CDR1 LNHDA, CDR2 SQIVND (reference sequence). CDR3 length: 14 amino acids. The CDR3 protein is CASNPITGTQPQHF. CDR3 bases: TGTGCCAGTAACCCAATCACGGGGACCCAGCCCCAGCATTTT.

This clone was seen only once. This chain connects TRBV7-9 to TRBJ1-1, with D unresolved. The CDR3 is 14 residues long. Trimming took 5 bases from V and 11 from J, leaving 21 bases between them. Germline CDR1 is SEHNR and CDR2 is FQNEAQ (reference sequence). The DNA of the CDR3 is TGTGCCAGCAGCCCCAACCTTGGCAGCTTGGAGGCTTTCTTT. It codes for CASSPNLGSLEAFF.

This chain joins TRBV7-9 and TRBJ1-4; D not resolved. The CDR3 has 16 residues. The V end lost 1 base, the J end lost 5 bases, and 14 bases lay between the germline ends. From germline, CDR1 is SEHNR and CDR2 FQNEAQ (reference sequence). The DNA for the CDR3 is TGTGCCAGCAGCTTAGGGACGTCGGGTAAAAATGAAAAACTGTTTTTT. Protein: CASSLGTSGKNEKLFF.

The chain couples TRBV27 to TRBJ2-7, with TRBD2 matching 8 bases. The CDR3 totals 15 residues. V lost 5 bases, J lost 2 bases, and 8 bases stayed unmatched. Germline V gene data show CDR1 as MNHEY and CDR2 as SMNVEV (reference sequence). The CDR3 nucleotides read TGTGCCAGCAGTGTGACCGGGACTAGTCCCTACGAGCAGTACTTC. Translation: CASSVTGTSPYEQYF.

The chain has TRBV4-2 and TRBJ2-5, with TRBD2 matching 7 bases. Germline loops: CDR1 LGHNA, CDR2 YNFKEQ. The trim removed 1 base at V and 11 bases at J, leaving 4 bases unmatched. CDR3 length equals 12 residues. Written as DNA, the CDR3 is TGTGCCAGCAGCCAAGGCGGGAGAGAGCAGTACTTC. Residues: CASSQGGREQYF.

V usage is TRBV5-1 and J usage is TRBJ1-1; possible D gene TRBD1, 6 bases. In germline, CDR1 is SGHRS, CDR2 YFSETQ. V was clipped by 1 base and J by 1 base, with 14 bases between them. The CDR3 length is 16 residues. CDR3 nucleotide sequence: TGCGCCAGCAGCTTGAACCCGGGACAAAAGAACACTGAAGCTTTCTTT. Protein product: CASSLNPGQKNTEAFF.

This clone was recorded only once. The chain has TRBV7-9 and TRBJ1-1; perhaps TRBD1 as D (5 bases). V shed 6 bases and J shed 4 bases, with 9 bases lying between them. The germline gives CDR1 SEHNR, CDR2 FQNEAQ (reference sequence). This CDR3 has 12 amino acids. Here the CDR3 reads CASRPQGTEAFF. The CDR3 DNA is TGTGCCAGCAGACCCCAGGGCACTGAAGCTTTCTTT.

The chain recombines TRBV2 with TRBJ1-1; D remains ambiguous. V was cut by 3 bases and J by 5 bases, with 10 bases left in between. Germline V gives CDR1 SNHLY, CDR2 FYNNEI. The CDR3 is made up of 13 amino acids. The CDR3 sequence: CASSEEGWTEAFF. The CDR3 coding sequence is TGTGCCAGCAGTGAGGAGGGTTGGACTGAAGCTTTCTTT.